This T cell receptor beta chain derives from a study of cytomegalovirus exposure and HLA in healthy donors (dated by TCRdb to about 2017). Context from the whole study: An earlier analysis of a few hundred of the donors reported about 300 Gb of sequence data and around 100 million unique TCR beta sequences obtained from about 180 million T cells. Roughly 320 gigabases of sequencing data and approximately 92 million unique TCR sequences made up an early release that covered roughly 670 HLA-typed donors. Among the roughly 430 genotyped donors, approximately 76% belonged to the genetic ancestry cluster associated with self-reported Caucasian donors. The study aimed to test whether cataloging public T cell receptors could reveal signatures of past pathogen exposure. The study profiled the T cell repertoires of 500 to 800 subjects by immunosequencing and related them to cytomegalovirus serostatus. Besides the first cohort of under 700 subjects, a separate validation cohort made up of over a hundred different subjects was used. To predict cytomegalovirus infection status, the study brought together high-throughput TCR immunosequencing, statistical association of individual TCRs with disease status, and machine learning. A later analysis re-examined previously published TCR beta repertoires from about 700 donors and added high-resolution HLA genotyping to investigate patterns of TCR occurrence. Rather than drawing on any new phenotypic data, the later analysis identified candidate immune exposures from TCR beta sequences and the way those sequences occurred across donors. To decide whether each TCR beta V gene segment behaved as functional or pseudogenic, an earlier analysis of some 600 of the donors relied on high-throughput TCR beta sequencing. Donor age, sex, ethnicity and CMV serostatus were compiled alongside the repertoire data. In a later genetic analysis, genome-wide SNP genotypes for about three fifths of the roughly 670 donors were used, and that subset was treated as a discovery cohort. Every discovery cohort repertoire had been produced on one sequencing platform. Class I and class II HLA loci were covered by the typing at four-digit resolution. The number of typed donors differed by locus: 629-630 for A, B, C, DRB1 and DQB1; approximately 520 for DQA1; approximately 610 for DPA1; and approximately 450 for DPB1. Roughly 5 DR-DQ haplotypes were handled as single units for association and clustering, since linkage in the cohort was strong. Among a few hundred genotyped donors of the cohort, an average of around 240,000 unique TCR beta nucleotide sequences were sequenced per donor, around 20% of them non-productive. Results the study describes overall, beyond this receptor: In a later analysis, several top co-occurrence clusters were reported to appear linked to parvovirus B19, influenza, CMV and Epstein-Barr virus. Because the 87-base-pair reads could not distinguish some IMGT-functional V segments, including TRBV6-2 and TRBV6-3, those segments were excluded. This cohort had only TCR beta chains sequenced, and the lack of alpha or paired-chain data limited which features could be detected. The study gave a list of 150 to 200 TCR beta chains associated with cytomegalovirus. In a later analysis, around 17,000 TCR beta sequences were associated with specific HLA alleles at a false discovery rate of 0.05. Fewer than 20 rarely observed V segments, including chromosome 9 orphons, were excluded from the earlier analysis of approximately 600 of the donors because counts were too low. According to a later analysis, TCR association rates differed among HLA loci, with DRB1 alleles showing the most associated TCRs and HLA-C alleles showing the fewest. Because HLA typing was missing for some donors at each locus, association tests included only the typed subset. An association between a missense DCLRE1C variant and V-gene and J-gene trimming of TCR beta chains was found in a later genetic analysis and replicated in an independent cohort. Correlated functional status among segregating V segments might reflect linkage disequilibrium, but an unknown experimental factor could not be ruled out. Most TCR sequences were seen in very few donors, while some public TCRs were found in many individuals. The authors suggested that the approach could potentially be extended to other disease states and immunological phenotypes. For the cohort, immune exposure information was limited to CMV serostatus. Compared with the roughly 710-donor mean, donors in an Asian-associated ancestry cluster had fewer N-insertions in productive TCRs, according to a later genetic analysis. The sequencing pipeline was judged likely to have produced a cluster of highly shared sequence variants as a technical artifact. In a later analysis, most CMV-associated TCR beta chains were found to appear HLA-restricted, with HLA associations seemingly driven largely by CMV exposure. Strong co-occurrence of HLA alleles, especially DR and DQ, made assigning TCR associations to individual alleles difficult. In an earlier analysis of some 500 of the donors, most TCR beta V segments appeared in productive rearrangements about 87% or about 30% of the time, broadly matching IMGT annotations. Presence/absence analyses assumed roughly uniform sequencing depth across donors, an assumption that may not hold. Compared with equally common non-associated chains, HLA-associated TCR beta chains in a later analysis were more clonally expanded and had lower generation probabilities. In vitro tests confirmed that a few of the cytomegalovirus-associated TCR beta chains recognize cytomegalovirus antigens. A further reported finding was that TCR beta sequences accurately predicted the HLA-A and HLA-B alleles for most subjects in the first cohort. In both the original and validation cohorts, the classifier was reported to diagnose cytomegalovirus status with high specificity and sensitivity.

This clone was observed once. Its cognate antigen has yet to be identified. Within one base of it there is no much larger clone, and no base qualities were kept. The V and J ends are trimmed by 4 bases and 10 bases, leaving 16 bases between them. From the germline V gene, CDR1 is MGHRA and CDR2 is YSYEKL. There are 14 amino acids in the CDR3, from cysteine to phenylalanine inclusive. The sequence is cut down to CDR3 DNA, 42 bases in frame from base 1. The library was made by the immunoSEQ multiplex PCR assay. For the multiplex PCR, a mixture combining 60 forward primers for TCR Vbeta segments and 13 reverse primers for TCR Jbeta segments was used. The CDR3 region of rearranged TCR beta genes was amplified from genomic DNA with a multiplex PCR assay. The Illumina HiSeq System was used to sequence the amplified TCR beta libraries as 87-base-pair reads. For the original study's pipeline: In a later analysis, roughly 80 million unique TCR beta chains were counted across the 500 to 850 repertoires, and roughly 10 million of these chains were shared by at least two donors. A nearest-neighbor algorithm error-corrected the raw reads and collapsed the reads into unique sequences, merging closely related sequences to remove PCR and sequencing errors. V, D and J gene segments were assigned by aligning CDR3 sequences to IMGT reference sequences. For a sequence to be retained, at least a six-nucleotide match to both a V gene segment and a J gene segment was required. Rearrangements were classified as productive when the CDR3 lacked stop codons and remained in frame with V and J, and all other rearrangements were classified as non-productive. CDR3 was defined according to IMGT convention as the region running from the second conserved V-encoded cysteine to the conserved J-encoded phenylalanine. The earlier analysis of more than 450 of the donors excluded sequences that lacked an unambiguous match to a single V gene segment. An earlier analysis of several hundred of the donors called V segments functional above 56.7% productive rearrangements and segregating when the between-donor standard deviation exceeded 5%. To diagnose cytomegalovirus status from the catalog of TCR beta chain sequences, a statistical classification framework was built. In a later analysis, TCR nucleotide sequences were compared against IMGT/GENE-DB human TR gene sequences so that V and J genes could be assigned. A later analysis assigned CDR3 sequences and most-parsimonious VDJ recombination scenarios with the TCRdist pipeline. In a later analysis, every TCR beta chain was defined by the combination of its CDR3 amino acid sequence and its V-gene family, and reads without a unique V-gene family were dropped. In a later analysis, approximately 640 highly shared, low-generation-probability nucleotide sequences were removed to address suspected cross-contamination and a sequencing artifact. In a later analysis, a clonal expansion index for each public chain was calculated from normalized within-repertoire ranks of inferred template counts. A later analysis computed generation probabilities with a VDJ recombination model fitted to out-of-frame rearrangements, and checked the results against IGoR. In a later analysis, TCR-TCR, TCR-HLA and TCR-CMV co-occurrence was scored with hypergeometric tests, and a repertoire-size bias correction was applied to TCR pairs. False discovery rates were estimated in a later analysis by permuting HLA or CMV assignments 20 times. In a later analysis, co-occurring TCRs were grouped with DBSCAN, and TCRdist sequence similarity was added when clustering was performed within HLA-allele-positive subsets. Co-occurrence clustering excluded repertoires with fewer than 30,000 or more than 120,000 public chains, plus five with anomalous nucleotide sharing. The table was pulled from immuneACCESS by TCRdb, which kept in-frame rearrangements only. Such tables lose some clones; where checked, under half of the loss comes from unresolved V genes, and the rest has no known cause. V and J calls and clone size come straight from that table; D and trimming were deduced from the DNA. The sample profile shows 150,000 to 200,000 clones; about three quarters of them were found once. Of the sample, around 0.99% is held by the ten largest clones.

The cohort was made up of around 720 healthy bone marrow donors. At the time of sampling, every cohort member was nominally healthy, though immune exposures that went unrecorded were likely present. The donor tested CMV seronegative, placing the donor among the 350 or so seronegative members of the cohort. Each donor provided a peripheral blood sample, and peripheral blood mononuclear cells were used for TCR beta sequencing. The Qiagen DNeasy Blood Extraction Kit was used to extract genomic DNA from the blood cell samples. This sequence originates from a woman aged 40-49 years in good health and CMV-seronegative. Recombination connected TRBV4-1 to TRBJ2-2; the D gene is possibly TRBD1, with 7 bases matching. Sequencing was carried out using PBMCs. The DNA sequence is TGCGCCAGCAGCCCAGGGGGGTGGGTCGAGGAGCTGTTTTTT. It is translated as CASSPGGWVEELFF.